This record looks at one T cell receptor (beta chain) sequence and its context. What it binds is unknown. Profiled with immunoSEQ multiplex PCR; TCRdb holds only in-frame clones, not every one. Here the sample spans 100,000 to 150,000 clones, approximately 83% being singletons. These data originate in a study of cytotoxic CD8 clonotypes in ibrutinib-treated CLL. Study information: More than 9 relapsed/refractory, some 16 treatment-naive; around 18 IGHV unmutated. Study outcomes and limitations: Clonality was higher at ibrutinib response and returned toward baseline at progression. Public clonotypes showed up rarely, and on treatment they shrank or held steady.

This CDR3 is built from 14 residues. Germline V gives CDR1 SGHRS, CDR2 YFSETQ. The ends lost 2 bases at V and 2 bases at J; junction bases unmatched: 3. This clonotype was sampled from a human donor with chronic lymphocytic leukemia. The chain joins TRBV5-1 to TRBJ2-7; 8 bases are a match to TRBD2. The sample in question was PBMCs, obtained after 24 months of ibrutinib treatment. The CDR3 sequence is CASSFTSGAYEQYF. The CDR3 DNA reads as TGCGCCAGCAGCTTCACTAGCGGTGCCTACGAGCAGTACTTC.